These 9 T cell receptor beta chains came from one sample sequenced in a study of blood T cells in healthy people across ages. A second roughly 7 to 11 cycle PCR used barcoded and J-beta primers. TCRdb reanalysed the 5' RACE reads using MiXCR and keeps one entry per CDR3 protein. The table lists 700,000 to 800,000 distinct CDR3 sequences, roughly 45% of them singletons. The sequencing sample was made of blood. The receptors were sampled from a woman aged 55-69 years in good health.

This clonotype came up a few times. This chain uses TRBV3-1 with TRBJ2-5, with D maybe TRBD2 (6 bases). The CDR3 sequence is 10 residues long. CDR1 is LGHDT, CDR2 YNNKEL, per germline (reference sequence). Between the trimmed V and J ends, which lost 4 bases and 13 bases, there was a span of 10 bases. The CDR3 region is CASSRIGGYF. The DNA for the CDR3 is TGTGCCAGCAGCCGCATCGGGGGGTACTTC.

With respect to this clonotype: The missing conserved phenylalanine or tryptophan at the end of this CDR3 makes a read error likely. The DNA is left out, because the CDR3 cannot be placed on it with certainty; the CDR3 is given as TCRdb lists it. J is TRBJ2-1 and V is TRBV6-2 or TRBV6-3; the table's D call TRBD1 went unverified against the DNA. The CDR3 has 13 amino acids, counting both end residues. Germline-derived CDR1 and CDR2 are MNHEY and SVGEGT. The CDR3 sequence: CASSRTGGYTFGS.

This clonotype appeared a few times. The V and J genes are TRBV30 and TRBJ2-5; D is perhaps TRBD2 (6 bases). The germline gives CDR1 GTSNPN, CDR2 SVGIG (reference sequence). This CDR3 is built from 15 residues. V was shortened by 1 base and J by 4 bases, with 16 bases between the two germline ends. This chain's CDR3 is CAWSARDRGGETQYF. CDR3 coding DNA: TGTGCCTGGAGTGCGAGGGACCGGGGAGGAGAGACCCAGTACTTC.

V and J are TRBV29-1 and TRBJ2-3; TRBD2 might be the D (6 bases). Trimming stripped 6 bases from V and 0 bases from J, with 13 bases between. The CDR3 runs 14 residues. From germline, CDR1 is SQVTM and CDR2 ANQGSEA. Here the CDR3 DNA reads TGCAGCGTAGAGCGGGCTCCTAGCACAGATACGCAGTATTTT. This gives the protein CSVERAPSTDTQYF.

This chain joins TRBV5-1 and TRBJ2-2, with D perhaps matching TRBD2 (5 bases). Germline V gene sequence: CDR1 SGHRS, CDR2 YFSETQ. The CDR3 runs 14 residues. V was trimmed by 4 bases and J by 6 bases, leaving 13 bases between them. CDR3 sequence reads: CASSMGVASGELFF. CDR3 bases: TGCGCCAGCAGCATGGGAGTAGCGTCCGGGGAGCTGTTTTTT.

The chain carries TRBV5-6 and TRBJ1-2, with 10 bases lining up with TRBD1. The V gene end was trimmed by 0 bases and the J gene end by 8 bases; junction bases not matched to a gene: 7. This CDR3 comprises 15 residues. CDR1 and CDR2 from the germline V gene are SGHDT and YYEEEE. CDR3 region: CASSLEGGQGSGYTF. As DNA, the CDR3 is TGTGCCAGCAGCTTGGAAGGGGGACAGGGGAGCGGCTACACCTTC. The full variable domain, completed using reference TRBV5-6 and TRBJ1-2, is DAGVTQSPTHLIKTRGQQVTLRCSPKSGHDTVSWYQQALGQGPQFIFQYYEEEERQRGNFPDRFSGHQFPNYSSELNVNALLLGDSALYLCASSLEGGQGSGYTFGSGTRLTVV.

The J gene is TRBJ2-2, the V gene TRBV5-1; a possible D gene is TRBD2 (5 bases). The germline CDR1 and CDR2 sequences are SGHRS and YFSETQ. Between the trimmed V and J ends, which lost 6 bases and 6 bases, there was a span of 12 bases. The CDR3 has 13 amino acids. The CDR3 reads CASNDGVPGELFF. The CDR3 bases are TGCGCCAGCAACGACGGGGTACCCGGGGAGCTGTTTTTT.

DNA of the CDR3: TGCGCCAGCAGCCGAGGGACAGGGACCAATCAGCCCCAGCATTTT. This sequence encodes CASSRGTGTNQPQHF. The rearrangement joins TRBV4-1 to TRBJ1-5; 9 positions match TRBD1. After removal of 4 bases from V and 3 bases from J, the junction contained 4 bases not matched to a gene. Per the germline V gene, CDR1 is MGHRA and CDR2 is YSYEKL. CDR3 length: 15 residues.

This clonotype was recorded many times. The rearrangement uses TRBV10-3 and TRBJ2-1, with 15 bases lining up with TRBD2. Per the germline V gene, CDR1 is ENHRY and CDR2 is SYGVKD. J lost 7 bases, V lost 2 bases, and 12 bases had no gene match. CDR3 length: 19 amino acids. The CDR3 sequence: CAISERGTSGGLLLNEQFF. The CDR3 DNA is TGTGCCATCAGTGAGAGGGGGACTAGCGGGGGGCTCCTTTTGAATGAGCAGTTCTTC.